These T cell receptor beta chains were read from a single sample in a study of blood T cell repertoires in COVID-19. Assay used: immunoSEQ multiplex PCR; TCRdb lists only in-frame clones, some missing. Of some 200,000 clones in the sample, around 81% are singletons; the top ten hold less than 9.5%. Sequenced sample: PBMCs or T cells enriched from blood (not recorded which). Receptor source: a man aged 35-49 years who had recovered from COVID-19. The CDR3 runs from the conserved cysteine through the conserved F or W. The D gene is left open where the match is weak. Size is omitted from some rows. Given values are once, few, many or a class for expanded clones.

clone_size	d_call	v_call	j_call	cdr3_nt	cdr3_aa
.	.	TRBV4-2	TRBJ1-2	TGTGCCAGCAGCCAAGATCTGGGGGCGCAGAACTATGGCTACACCTTC	CASSQDLGAQNYGYTF
.	.	TRBV7-9	TRBJ2-3	TGTGCCAGCAGCTTAGCGCAGTCGTTCGGGGATACGCAGTATTTT	CASSLAQSFGDTQYF
few	TRBD2	TRBV5-1	TRBJ2-2	TGCGCCAGCAGCCCCCTACTAGCGGCGAACACCGGGGAGCTGTTTTTT	CASSPLLAANTGELFF
.	.	TRBV24-1	TRBJ2-5	TGTGCCACCAGCGCCAGACTAAAGGGGGGGCAGTACCAAGAGACCCAGTACTTC	CATSARLKGGQYQETQYF
.	.	TRBV2	TRBJ2-2	TGTGCCAGCAGTACCCAGGGTGGCACCGGGGAGCTGTTTTTT	CASSTQGGTGELFF
.	TRBD1	TRBV6-2/TRBV6-3	TRBJ1-5	TGTGCCAGCAGCCCCCATAGGGGACGGGGGGACAGGCGGAATCAGCCCCAGCATTTT	CASSPHRGRGDRRNQPQHF
.	.	TRBV2	TRBJ1-4	TGTGCCAGCACACGGAATGAAAAACTGTTTTTT	CASTRNEKLFF
.	.	TRBV21-1	TRBJ1-3	TGTGCCAGCAGCCCCCGGACAGGGGCCGGAAACACCATATATTTT	CASSPRTGAGNTIYF
.	TRBD1	TRBV5-8	TRBJ1-6	TGTGCCAGCAGCTTAGCAGGGGGCGCAGAGGGATCACCCCTCCACTTT	CASSLAGGAEGSPLHF
.	.	TRBV20-1	TRBJ2-3	TGCAGTGCTCGCCGAGTCACGCAGTATTTT	CSARRVTQYF
.	TRBD1	TRBV16	TRBJ1-4	TGTGCCAGCAGCCAATCGTGGACAGGCGAAAAACTGTTTTTT	CASSQSWTGEKLFF
.	TRBD2	TRBV3-1/TRBV3-2	TRBJ2-1	TGTGCCAGCAGCCAAGGACTAGCGGGGGGGAGGGAGCAGTTCTTC	CASSQGLAGGREQFF
.	.	TRBV5-1	TRBJ2-5	TGCGCCAGCAGTTACGAGTCCGAGACCCAGTACTTC	CASSYESETQYF
.	TRBD1	TRBV5-6	TRBJ1-2	TGTGCCAGCAGCGAGGGGACAGGGGGCAGCTATGGCTACACCTTC	CASSEGTGGSYGYTF
.	.	TRBV11-2	TRBJ2-5	TGTGCCAGCTGTTGTCGACAGCCCCAAGAGACCCAGTACTTC	CASCCRQPQETQYF
.	TRBD2	TRBV30	TRBJ2-5	TGTGCCTGGAGTGTGCGGGGGATACAAGAGACCCAGTACTTC	CAWSVRGIQETQYF
once	TRBD1	TRBV10-3	TRBJ1-2	TGTGCCATCAGTACGGACAGGGTAAATGGCTACACCTTC	CAISTDRVNGYTF
.	.	TRBV18	TRBJ2-3	TGTGCCAGCTCACCACCTCGGGGGGCGCACGGTGCAGATACGCAGTATTTT	CASSPPRGAHGADTQYF
.	.	TRBV11-2	TRBJ2-1	TGTGCCAGCAGCTTGGGGCGGCACAATGAGCAGTTCTTC	CASSLGRHNEQFF
.	TRBD2	TRBV5-1	TRBJ2-5	TGCGCCAGCAGCCCCGGACTAGCGGGTAGCCAAGAGACCCAGTACTTC	CASSPGLAGSQETQYF
few	TRBD1	TRBV6-6	TRBJ1-1	TGTGCCAGCAGTCAGGGGGTCGGAGCTTTCTTT	CASSQGVGAFF
.	TRBD1	TRBV5-8	TRBJ1-2	TGTGCCAGCAGCTTGGACTACAAAGGGGACAGGGGGCTGGGCTACACCTTC	CASSLDYKGDRGLGYTF
.	.	TRBV4-1	TRBJ1-6	TGCGCCAGCAGCCCAACCGACAGTGATAATTCACCCCTCCACTTT	CASSPTDSDNSPLHF
.	.	TRBV2	TRBJ1-6	TGTGCCAGCAGAACCGGGTCCAATAATTCACCCCTCCACTTT	CASRTGSNNSPLHF
.	.	TRBV18	TRBJ1-4	TGTGCCAGCTCACCGCCTGGCTTAAGCGGTGAAAAACTGTTTTTT	CASSPPGLSGEKLFF
.	.	TRBV28	TRBJ1-2	TGTGCCAGCACCTCAACCGGGACTGCCGACTATGGCTACACCTTC	CASTSTGTADYGYTF
few	TRBD1	TRBV5-5	TRBJ1-6	TGTGCCAGCAGCTTCGGGACAGGAAATTCACCCCTCCACTTT	CASSFGTGNSPLHF
.	.	TRBV3-1/TRBV3-2	TRBJ2-7	TGTGCCAGCAGTCACAGGGAGAACGAGCAGTACTTC	CASSHRENEQYF
.	TRBD1	TRBV6-5	TRBJ1-2	TGTGCCAGCAGGGGACAGTCTAACTATGGCTACACCTTC	CASRGQSNYGYTF
.	.	TRBV19	TRBJ1-3	TGTGCCAGTAGCCTGATACAGGGAGCTGGAAACACCATATATTTT	CASSLIQGAGNTIYF
.	TRBD2	TRBV6-4	TRBJ2-3	TGTGCCAGCAGTGACTCTAGCGGGGGGCCAGATACGCAGTATTTT	CASSDSSGGPDTQYF